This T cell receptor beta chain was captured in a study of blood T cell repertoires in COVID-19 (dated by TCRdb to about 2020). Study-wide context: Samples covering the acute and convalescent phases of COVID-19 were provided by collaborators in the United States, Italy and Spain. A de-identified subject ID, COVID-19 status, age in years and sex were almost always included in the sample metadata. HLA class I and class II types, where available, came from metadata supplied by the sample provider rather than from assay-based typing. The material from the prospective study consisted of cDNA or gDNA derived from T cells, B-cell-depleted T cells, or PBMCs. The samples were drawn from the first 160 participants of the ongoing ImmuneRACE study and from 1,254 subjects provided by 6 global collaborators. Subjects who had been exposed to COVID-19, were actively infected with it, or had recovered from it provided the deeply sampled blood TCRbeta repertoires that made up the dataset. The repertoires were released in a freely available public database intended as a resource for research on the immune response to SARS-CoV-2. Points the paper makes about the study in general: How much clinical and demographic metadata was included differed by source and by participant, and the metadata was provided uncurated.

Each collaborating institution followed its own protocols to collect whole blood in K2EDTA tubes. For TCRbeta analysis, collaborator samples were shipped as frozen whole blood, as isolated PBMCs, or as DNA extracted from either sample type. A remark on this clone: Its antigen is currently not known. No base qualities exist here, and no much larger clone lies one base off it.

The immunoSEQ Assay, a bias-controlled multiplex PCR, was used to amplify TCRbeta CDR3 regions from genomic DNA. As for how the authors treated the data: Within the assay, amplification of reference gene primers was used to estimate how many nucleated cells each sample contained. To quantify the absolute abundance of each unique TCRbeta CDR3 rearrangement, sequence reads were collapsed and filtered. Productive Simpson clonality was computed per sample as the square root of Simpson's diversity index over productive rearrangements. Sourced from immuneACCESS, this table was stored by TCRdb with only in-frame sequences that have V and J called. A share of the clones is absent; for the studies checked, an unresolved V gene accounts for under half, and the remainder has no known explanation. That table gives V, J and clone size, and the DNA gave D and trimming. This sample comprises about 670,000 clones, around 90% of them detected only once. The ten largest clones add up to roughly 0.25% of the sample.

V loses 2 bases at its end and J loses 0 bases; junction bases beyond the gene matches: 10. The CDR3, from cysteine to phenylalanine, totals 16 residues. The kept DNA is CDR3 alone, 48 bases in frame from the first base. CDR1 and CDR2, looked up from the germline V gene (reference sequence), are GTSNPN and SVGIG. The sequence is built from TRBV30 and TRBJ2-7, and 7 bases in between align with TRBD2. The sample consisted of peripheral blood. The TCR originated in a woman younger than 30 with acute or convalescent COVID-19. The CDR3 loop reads CAWSITRGLRSYEQYF. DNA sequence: TGTGCCTGGAGTATCACGAGGGGACTACGCTCCTACGAGCAGTACTTC.